Listed here are 11 T cell receptor beta chains from one sample, sequenced in a study of shared clonotypes between healthy human individuals. This table comes from immunoSEQ multiplex PCR, and its TCRdb copy is limited to in-frame clones, with some not included. The data show some 800,000 clones, 92% seen once. CD45RO-negative CD8 cells positively selected for CCR7 made up the naive population, which excluded terminally differentiated effector memory CD45RA+ cells. The material sequenced was naive CD8+ T cells sorted from blood. These receptors all come from a young man in good health.

The gene calls are TRBV18 and TRBJ2-2, with 11 bases that match TRBD2. Germline V gene data show CDR1 as KGHSH and CDR2 as LQKENI. The V gene end was trimmed by 5 bases and the J gene end by 8 bases; junction bases not matched to a gene: 10. This CDR3 contains 16 residues. The CDR3 bases are TGTGCCAGCTCAACTACTAGCGGGAGTCGACTGGGGGAGCTGTTTTTT. Translation gives CASSTTSGSRLGELFF.

The V call is TRBV19, the J call TRBJ2-3, with TRBD2 as a possible D gene (6 bases). Germline CDR1 reads LNHDA; CDR2 reads SQIVND (reference sequence). This CDR3 has 15 amino acids. Trimming took 8 bases from V and 4 from J, leaving 19 bases between them. The CDR3 nucleotides read TGTGCCAGTGTCGAAGGTAGCGGTTACGCAGATACGCAGTATTTT. Translating gives CASVEGSGYADTQYF.

V gene TRBV19 combines with J gene TRBJ2-4, with D tentatively TRBD2 (6 bases). This CDR3 is built from 13 residues. The ends were cut back, 3 bases at V and 6 bases at J, with 9 bases in the middle. Per the germline V gene, CDR1 is LNHDA and CDR2 is SQIVND (reference sequence). The CDR3 protein is CASSIERVNIQYF. In DNA form, the CDR3 reads TGTGCCAGTAGTATCGAGCGGGTAAACATTCAGTACTTC.

The rearrangement joins TRBV27 to TRBJ2-1; tentative D call: TRBD2 (6 bases). In germline, CDR1 is MNHEY, CDR2 SMNVEV (reference sequence). The CDR3 contains 15 residues. Trimming pared 5 bases from V and 7 bases from J, leaving 18 bases between. This CDR3 is CASSVTSNSGNEQFF. CDR3 bases: TGTGCCAGCAGTGTGACTAGTAATTCAGGAAATGAGCAGTTCTTC.

This clone appeared a single time. The chain couples TRBV5-1 to TRBJ2-7, with a tentative D call TRBD1 (6 bases). Germline V gene data show CDR1 as SGHRS and CDR2 as YFSETQ. The CDR3 is made up of 14 amino acids. V was trimmed by 3 bases and J by 2 bases, leaving 12 bases between them. The CDR3 loop reads CASSSEDRAYEQYF. The DNA for the CDR3 is TGCGCCAGCAGCTCTGAGGACAGAGCCTACGAGCAGTACTTC.

This clone has only a few counts. The genes are TRBV27 and TRBJ2-1, with a weak D call TRBD1 (6 bases). Germline V gene data show CDR1 as MNHEY and CDR2 as SMNVEV (reference sequence). Trimming removed 7 bases at V and 4 bases at J, with 11 bases between. The CDR3 contains 13 residues. CDR3 protein: CASTGVLYNEQFF. The DNA for the CDR3 is TGTGCCAGCACAGGGGTTTTATACAATGAGCAGTTCTTC.

A single count supports this clone. The chain is built from TRBV7-9 and TRBJ1-3; no firm D call. CDR1 and CDR2 from the germline V gene are SEHNR and FQNEAQ (reference sequence). The CDR3 totals 12 residues. The V end lost 5 bases, the J end lost 8 bases, and 10 bases lay between the germline ends. The CDR3 nucleotides read TGTGCCAGCAGCCCGGCGGAGGACACCATATATTTT. Protein product: CASSPAEDTIYF. Looking up the rest from reference TRBV7-9 and TRBJ1-3 gives the full variable domain: DTGVSQNPRHKITKRGQNVTFRCDPISEHNRLYWYRQTLGQGPEFLTYFQNEAQLEKSRLLSDRFSAERPKGSFSTLEIQRTEQGDSAMYLCASSPAEDTIYFGEGSWLTVV.

The chain joins TRBV7-6 to TRBJ2-2; TRBD2 is a possible D gene (6 bases). The CDR3 runs to 16 residues. V was shortened by 6 bases and J by 7 bases, with 21 bases between the two germline ends. CDR1 and CDR2 from the germline V gene are SGHVS and FNYEAQ. CDR3 sequence (DNA): TGTGCCAGCAGTCTCGGGCAAGGGGAGGATGGCGGGGAGCTGTTTTTT. Its protein product is CASSLGQGEDGGELFF.

In its sample, this clone was seen once. The chain joins TRBV5-1 to TRBJ2-3; D is undetermined. The germline V gene encodes CDR1 SGHRS and CDR2 YFSETQ. The CDR3 covers 15 residues. The V and J ends lost 4 bases and 2 bases respectively, with 14 bases between them. The CDR3: CASSTEQRNTDTQYF. The CDR3 nucleotides are TGCGCCAGCAGCACAGAACAGAGAAACACAGATACGCAGTATTTT. Drawing the rest from reference TRBV5-1 and TRBJ2-3, the complete variable domain is KAGVTQTPRYLIKTRGQQVTLSCSPISGHRSVSWYQQTPGQGLQFLFEYFSETQRNKGNFPGRFSGRQFSNSRSEMNVSTLELGDSALYLCASSTEQRNTDTQYFGPGTRLTVL.

The chain uses TRBV27 and TRBJ2-2, with D possibly being TRBD1 or TRBD2 (6 bases each). V dropped 2 bases and J dropped 3 bases, with 13 bases sitting between them. The CDR3 is 16 amino acids. Germline-derived CDR1 and CDR2 are MNHEY and SMNVEV (reference sequence). The CDR3 here is CASSLDGGLYTGELFF. The CDR3, as DNA: TGTGCCAGCAGTTTAGATGGGGGGCTGTACACCGGGGAGCTGTTTTTT.

The J gene is TRBJ2-5, the V gene TRBV29-1; 9 positions match TRBD2. J lost 3 bases, V lost 6 bases, and 8 bases had no gene match. CDR3 length equals 14 residues. Germline V CDR1 and CDR2: SQVTM, ANQGSEA. The CDR3 sequence is CSVGPSGEEETQYF. For the CDR3, the DNA is TGCAGCGTGGGTCCTAGCGGGGAAGAAGAGACCCAGTACTTC.